The rows below give T cell receptor beta chains drawn from one sample of a study of blood T cells in healthy people across ages. TCRdb used MiXCR to reprocess the 5' RACE reads, holding one entry per CDR3 protein. The table shows 1.5 million to 2 million distinct CDR3 sequences, with around half occurring only once. Sequenced input: blood. The receptors originated from a woman in her thirties or forties in good health. CDR3s include the opening cysteine and the closing phenylalanine or tryptophan.

J | V | CDR3
TRBJ2-5 | TRBV7-2 | CASSKPGLTQYF
TRBJ1-2 | TRBV12-3/TRBV12-4 | CASSFPGGGYYGYTF
TRBJ2-5 | TRBV20-1 | CSARVSSGAQYF
TRBJ2-7 | TRBV20-1 | CSARTQREQYF
TRBJ2-1 | TRBV4-3 | CASSQDRDRGGVQFF
TRBJ1-2 | TRBV27 | CASSNTAGANYGYTF
TRBJ2-7 | TRBV6-1 | CASSEEPASYEQYF
TRBJ2-5 | TRBV29-1 | CSVRGGEGETQYF
NA | TRBV7-8 | CAGTRGGAGETQYF
TRBJ1-2 | TRBV24-1 | CATSDFHRGIGYGYTF
TRBJ2-1 | TRBV5-1 | CASSPTGVYNEQFF
TRBJ2-1 | TRBV18 | CASSPEAGGPFEQFF
TRBJ2-3 | TRBV10-1 | CASSDSGNTDTQYF
TRBJ2-6 | TRBV2 | CASSGNSNVLTF
TRBJ2-2 | TRBV2 | CASSGRANTGELFF
TRBJ2-7 | TRBV13 | CASSSRTRDRGHSYEQYF
TRBJ2-5 | TRBV5-1 | CASSLTSGQETQYF
TRBJ1-1 | TRBV20-1 | CSAKTGTMNTEAFF
TRBJ2-3 | TRBV20-1 | CSARDRRLAGTDTQYF
TRBJ2-4 | TRBV3-1 | CASSRSAWTSGPKNIQYF
TRBJ2-7 | TRBV21-1 | CASSKGRDELQEEQYF
TRBJ1-1 | TRBV7-2 | CASSLAPGGGANEQFF
TRBJ2-1 | TRBV4-3 | CASSQIAGGYNEQFF
TRBJ1-2 | TRBV12-3/TRBV12-4 | CASSLNRGHYGYTF
TRBJ2-5 | TRBV7-2 | CASSFFATIQETQYF
TRBJ1-2 | TRBV20-1 | CSAARGGYGYTF
TRBJ2-6 | TRBV9 | CASSPSDGVPGANVLTF
TRBJ2-1 | TRBV7-2 | CASSSGHVVSNEQFF
TRBJ2-6 | TRBV28 | CASSSPPGGVSGANVLTF